The T cell receptor (beta chain) described here comes from a study of OX40 agonist ivuxolimab in advanced cancers. In the study overall: Administration of intravenous ivuxolimab to patients occurred every 2 weeks at 0.01 to 10 mg/kg. Subjects had a mean age of about 61 years, with a range of roughly 20 to 79; around 83% were male. Partial responses were recorded for three patients, including one with hepatocellular carcinoma and two with cutaneous melanoma. Notes on the study in general: Within 6 weeks, CD4+ and CD8+ blood T cells expanded clonally at 0.1 to 3.0 mg/kg.

Looked up from germline, CDR1 is MDHEN and CDR2 is SYDVKM. Trimming left V 7 bases short and J 4 bases short, with 13 bases between. The length of the CDR3 is 14 residues. Remarks on this clone: Its antigen is currently unknown.

Generated by immunoSEQ multiplex PCR, the TCRdb table keeps only in-frame clones and is missing some. Among some 55,000 clones listed, about 89% were seen once. The chain couples TRBV28 to TRBJ1-4; possible D gene TRBD1, 6 bases. The receptor was derived from an adult with an advanced solid tumor such as melanoma, head and neck, liver or kidney cancer. This material consisted of CD4+ or CD8+ T cells sorted from blood, taken in a trial of the OX40 agonist ivuxolimab. CDR3 nucleotide sequence: TGTGCCAGCACCTCGGACAGATATAATGAAAAACTGTTTTTT. Amino acids: CASTSDRYNEKLFF.